This T cell receptor beta chain came from a study of blood T cell repertoires in COVID-19. The data were produced by immunoSEQ multiplex PCR, yet TCRdb's version contains in-frame clones alone and is incomplete. The sample yields fewer than 85,000 clones, roughly 80% seen once. The receptor comes from a woman older than 75 with active or convalescent COVID-19. The sequenced material came from peripheral blood.

The DNA for the CDR3 is TGTGCCAGCAGCTTACTACCCCGCATCTCTGGGGCCAACGTCCTGACTTTC. This encodes CASSLLPRISGANVLTF. J is TRBJ2-6 and V is TRBV7-2; the D is unclear. V lost 2 bases and J 0 bases, leaving 11 bases between the germline ends. The CDR3 runs 17 residues. The germline gives CDR1 SGHTA, CDR2 FQGNSA.